This TCR beta chain was found in a study of blood T cell repertoires in COVID-19. The Seattle patients, enrolled during active infection, were followed longitudinally. CDR1 is MNHNY, CDR2 SVGAGI, per germline (reference sequence). CDR3 size: 16 residues. Trimming took 2 bases from V and 3 from J; bases not matched to a gene: 7. Original handling: The assay estimated nucleated cells by amplifying reference gene primers. Only in-frame clones appear in the TCRdb table, and some are missing; sequencing was by immunoSEQ multiplex PCR. V and J calls and clone size are those listed in that table; D and trimming were worked out from the DNA. This sample carries a few hundred thousand clones, about 87% of them seen once, and the ten largest clones take around 5%.

This sequence originates from a woman aged 55-69 years with COVID-19, enrolled during active disease. Sequencing was carried out using peripheral blood. The chain links TRBV6-6 to TRBJ1-5, with 7 bases identical to TRBD1. The CDR3 loop reads CASSYLRQGPNQPQHF. The CDR3 DNA follows: TGTGCCAGCAGTTACCTCCGACAGGGTCCCAATCAGCCCCAGCATTTT.